Listed below are T cell receptor beta chains from one sample, sequenced in a study of identical twins. TCRdb re-called the 5' RACE reads through MiXCR, storing one row per CDR3 protein. This repertoire shows just over 500,000 distinct CDR3 sequences, about 20% found once; its top ten account for about 0.93%. These data were likewise used in another study, on T cells expressing NK-cell markers.

Sample: CD4+ T cells sorted from blood. Receptors were obtained from a woman younger than 30 in good health. CDR3s include the opening cysteine and the closing phenylalanine or tryptophan. A D gene is named only where the DNA matches it firmly. Size is stated for part of the rows, as once, few or many counts, or as a class when the clone is expanded.

v_gene: TRBV5-1
j_gene: TRBJ2-7
d_gene: NA
len: 17
abundance: NA
CDR3nt: TGCGCCAGCAGCCCGATCCCGGGGACAAGCCTTACCTACGAGCAGTACTTC
CDR3aa: CASSPIPGTSLTYEQYF

v_gene: TRBV19
j_gene: TRBJ1-5
d_gene: NA
len: 16
abundance: NA
CDR3nt: TGTGCCAGTAGCCGTGGTGAAGTCTATAGCAATCAGCCCCAGCATTTT
CDR3aa: CASSRGEVYSNQPQHF

v_gene: TRBV20-1
j_gene: TRBJ2-5
d_gene: NA
len: 15
abundance: NA
CDR3nt: TGCAGTGCTAGAGACGGCGCGGCGTACCAAGAGACCCAGTACTTC
CDR3aa: CSARDGAAYQETQYF

v_gene: TRBV5-6
j_gene: TRBJ1-4
d_gene: NA
len: 13
abundance: few
CDR3nt: TGTGCCAGCAGCCCGGGACATCGGGAAAAACTGTTTTTT
CDR3aa: CASSPGHREKLFF

v_gene: TRBV24-1
j_gene: TRBJ2-5
d_gene: NA
len: 12
abundance: NA
CDR3nt: TGTGCCACCGCGGACAGACAAGAGACCCAGTACTTC
CDR3aa: CATADRQETQYF

v_gene: TRBV3-1
j_gene: TRBJ1-5
d_gene: NA
len: 14
abundance: NA
CDR3nt: TGTGCCAGCAGCCCAACAGCGAGGGGTCAGCCCCAGCATTTT
CDR3aa: CASSPTARGQPQHF

v_gene: TRBV6-1
j_gene: TRBJ1-1
d_gene: NA
len: 16
abundance: NA
CDR3nt: TGTGCCAGCAGTGCTCAATGGGGACGGATGAACACTGAAGCTTTCTTT
CDR3aa: CASSAQWGRMNTEAFF

v_gene: TRBV4-1
j_gene: TRBJ2-1
d_gene: TRBD1
len: 17
abundance: NA
CDR3nt: TGCGCCAGCAGCCAACAACCGACAGGGCAACCCTACAATGAGCAGTTCTTC
CDR3aa: CASSQQPTGQPYNEQFF

v_gene: TRBV29-1
j_gene: TRBJ1-1
d_gene: NA
len: 15
abundance: few
CDR3nt: TGCAGCGTTGAAGGGGGCCAGGGGATGAACACTGAAGCTTTCTTT
CDR3aa: CSVEGGQGMNTEAFF

v_gene: TRBV20-1
j_gene: TRBJ1-3
d_gene: TRBD1
len: 15
abundance: NA
CDR3nt: TGCAGTGCCCCCCCGAGGGACAGGGCTGGAAACACCATATATTTT
CDR3aa: CSAPPRDRAGNTIYF

v_gene: TRBV7-2
j_gene: TRBJ1-1
d_gene: TRBD1
len: 15
abundance: NA
CDR3nt: TGTGCCAGCAGCTTAATGGGACAGAGGAACACTGAAGCTTTCTTT
CDR3aa: CASSLMGQRNTEAFF

v_gene: TRBV7-9
j_gene: TRBJ2-7
d_gene: NA
len: 15
abundance: NA
CDR3nt: TGTGCCAGCAGCTTAGCCCACCCGGGGTTCGGCGAGCAGTACTTC
CDR3aa: CASSLAHPGFGEQYF

v_gene: TRBV29-1
j_gene: TRBJ2-5
d_gene: TRBD1
len: 11
abundance: few
CDR3nt: TGCAGCATGGGACAGAGGGAGACCCAGTACTTC
CDR3aa: CSMGQRETQYF

v_gene: TRBV6-5
j_gene: TRBJ2-2
d_gene: NA
len: 16
abundance: NA
CDR3nt: TGTGCCAGCAGTTACACCGTGGGGATTGACACCGGGGAGCTGTTTTTT
CDR3aa: CASSYTVGIDTGELFF

v_gene: TRBV25-1
j_gene: TRBJ1-2
d_gene: NA
len: 13
abundance: NA
CDR3nt: TGTGCCAGCAGTGAATCAAGGAACTATGGCTACACCTTC
CDR3aa: CASSESRNYGYTF

v_gene: TRBV7-9
j_gene: TRBJ1-1
d_gene: TRBD1
len: 13
abundance: NA
CDR3nt: TGTGCCAGCAGCTTCACAGGGGGCACTGAAGTTTTCTTT
CDR3aa: CASSFTGGTEVFF

v_gene: TRBV5-1
j_gene: TRBJ1-1
d_gene: TRBD1
len: 14
abundance: NA
CDR3nt: TGCGCCAGCAGCTTGGCGGCAGGGGGAACTGAAGCTTTCTTT
CDR3aa: CASSLAAGGTEAFF

v_gene: TRBV20-1
j_gene: TRBJ1-2
d_gene: NA
len: 14
abundance: few
CDR3nt: TGCAGTGCTAGAGCAGGGGCGCGACCCCAAGGCTACACCTTC
CDR3aa: CSARAGARPQGYTF

v_gene: TRBV30
j_gene: TRBJ2-3
d_gene: NA
len: 13
abundance: few
CDR3nt: TGTGCCTGGAGCCCTTCTTACCCAGATACGCAGTATTTT
CDR3aa: CAWSPSYPDTQYF

v_gene: TRBV20-1
j_gene: TRBJ1-5
d_gene: NA
len: 14
abundance: few
CDR3nt: TGCAGTGCCGTCATTCGGGCCGCCCGTGGGCCCCAGCATTTT
CDR3aa: CSAVIRAARGPQHF

v_gene: TRBV6-5
j_gene: TRBJ2-7
d_gene: TRBD1
len: 15
abundance: NA
CDR3nt: TGTGCCAGCAGTTATACCCAGGGGGCAAGGTACGAGCAGTACTTC
CDR3aa: CASSYTQGARYEQYF

v_gene: TRBV29-1
j_gene: TRBJ2-7
d_gene: NA
len: 12
abundance: few
CDR3nt: TGCAGCGTTGGGGAGCCCGCCTACGAGCAGTACTTC
CDR3aa: CSVGEPAYEQYF

v_gene: TRBV4-3
j_gene: TRBJ2-7
d_gene: NA
len: 17
abundance: NA
CDR3nt: TGCGCCAGCAGCCAAGATCGAGGGAGGCAGACTACCTACGAGCAGTACTTC
CDR3aa: CASSQDRGRQTTYEQYF

v_gene: TRBV20-1
j_gene: TRBJ1-2
d_gene: NA
len: 14
abundance: many
CDR3nt: TGCAGTGCTAGAGGATCTGGGGGCGTCTATGGCTACACCTTC
CDR3aa: CSARGSGGVYGYTF

v_gene: TRBV11-2
j_gene: TRBJ2-7
d_gene: NA
len: 18
abundance: NA
CDR3nt: TGTGCCAGCAGCCCCCGGGCCGGCGGGGCAGGGGGTTCCTACGAGCAGTACTTC
CDR3aa: CASSPRAGGAGGSYEQYF

v_gene: TRBV5-6
j_gene: TRBJ2-7
d_gene: TRBD2
len: 16
abundance: NA
CDR3nt: TGTGCCAGCAGTACGGCGGGAGGGCCGAACGTTTACGAGCAGTACTTC
CDR3aa: CASSTAGGPNVYEQYF

v_gene: TRBV20-1
j_gene: TRBJ2-1
d_gene: NA
len: 12
abundance: NA
CDR3nt: TGCAGTGCTAGAGAGCAGTGGAGTGAGCAGTTCTTC
CDR3aa: CSAREQWSEQFF

v_gene: TRBV12-3/TRBV12-4
j_gene: TRBJ1-4
d_gene: NA
len: 15
abundance: NA
CDR3nt: TGTGCCAGCACCCTATTGGGGGGCGTCGGTGAAAAACTGTTTTTT
CDR3aa: CASTLLGGVGEKLFF

v_gene: TRBV5-1
j_gene: TRBJ2-1
d_gene: NA
len: 11
abundance: few
CDR3nt: TGCGCCAGCAGCTTGGGGCCCTGGAAGTTCTTC
CDR3aa: CASSLGPWKFF

v_gene: TRBV6-5
j_gene: TRBJ2-1
d_gene: TRBD2
len: 19
abundance: NA
CDR3nt: TGTGCCAGCAGTTACTCGGGACTAGCGGTGGATGGGCTAAACAATGAGCAGTTCTTC
CDR3aa: CASSYSGLAVDGLNNEQFF

v_gene: TRBV29-1
j_gene: TRBJ2-3
d_gene: NA
len: 15
abundance: NA
CDR3nt: TGCAGCGTTGAAGACGTGGGCGGGAGCACAGATACGCAGTATTTT
CDR3aa: CSVEDVGGSTDTQYF

v_gene: TRBV5-1
j_gene: TRBJ1-5
d_gene: NA
len: 14
abundance: many
CDR3nt: TGCGCCAGCAGCTCGACACCGGGAGCCGGGCCCCAGCATTTT
CDR3aa: CASSSTPGAGPQHF

v_gene: TRBV12-3/TRBV12-4
j_gene: TRBJ2-7
d_gene: TRBD2
len: 16
abundance: few
CDR3nt: TGTGCCAGCACCCAATGGGGGGGAAGGGGAACCTACGAGCAGTACTTC
CDR3aa: CASTQWGGRGTYEQYF

v_gene: TRBV9
j_gene: TRBJ2-7
d_gene: NA
len: 13
abundance: NA
CDR3nt: TGTGCCAGCAGCGTAGGGCCCAACTACGAGCAGTACTTC
CDR3aa: CASSVGPNYEQYF

v_gene: TRBV12-3/TRBV12-4
j_gene: TRBJ1-1
d_gene: TRBD1
len: 15
abundance: few
CDR3nt: TGTGCCAGCAGCACAGGGGGCAGTATGAACACTGAAGCTTTCTTT
CDR3aa: CASSTGGSMNTEAFF

v_gene: TRBV9
j_gene: TRBJ2-4
d_gene: NA
len: 16
abundance: NA
CDR3nt: TGTGCCAGCAGCGTAGGGGGCCAACTAGCCAAAAACATTCAGTACTTC
CDR3aa: CASSVGGQLAKNIQYF

v_gene: TRBV12-3/TRBV12-4
j_gene: TRBJ1-1
d_gene: NA
len: 10
abundance: NA
CDR3nt: TGTGCCACCAAGATCACTGAAGCTTTCTTT
CDR3aa: CATKITEAFF

v_gene: TRBV24-1
j_gene: TRBJ1-5
d_gene: NA
len: 14
abundance: few
CDR3nt: TGTGCCACCAGTTCGAACAGTCTTGATCAGCCCCAGCATTTT
CDR3aa: CATSSNSLDQPQHF

v_gene: TRBV11-2
j_gene: TRBJ1-2
d_gene: NA
len: 14
abundance: NA
CDR3nt: TGTGCCAGCAGCTCCCGGTGGACACCGGAAGGCTACACCTTC
CDR3aa: CASSSRWTPEGYTF

v_gene: TRBV4-3
j_gene: TRBJ1-4
d_gene: NA
len: 15
abundance: many
CDR3nt: TGCGCCAGCAGCCAAGTACGCGGGTCTAATGAAAAACTGTTTTTT
CDR3aa: CASSQVRGSNEKLFF

v_gene: TRBV15
j_gene: TRBJ2-7
d_gene: NA
len: 17
abundance: NA
CDR3nt: TGTGCCACCAGCAAGCGTGGCACTACCGCCTCCTCCTACGAGCAGTACTTC
CDR3aa: CATSKRGTTASSYEQYF

v_gene: TRBV9
j_gene: TRBJ2-5
d_gene: NA
len: 15
abundance: NA
CDR3nt: TGTGCCAGCAGCGTAGGGACACCCTGGGGGGAGACCCAGTACTTC
CDR3aa: CASSVGTPWGETQYF

v_gene: TRBV11-2
j_gene: TRBJ2-1
d_gene: NA
len: 12
abundance: NA
CDR3nt: TGTGCCAGCAGCGGTCTAGGCGGAGCGCAGTTCTTC
CDR3aa: CASSGLGGAQFF

v_gene: TRBV3-1
j_gene: TRBJ2-1
d_gene: TRBD1
len: 14
abundance: NA
CDR3nt: TGTGCCAGCAGCCAAAGGGACAGAGACGCCAAGCAGTTCTTC
CDR3aa: CASSQRDRDAKQFF

v_gene: TRBV7-9
j_gene: TRBJ2-3
d_gene: TRBD2
len: 16
abundance: NA
CDR3nt: TGTGCCAGCAGCCCAGGACTAGCGACTAGCACAGATACGCAGTATTTT
CDR3aa: CASSPGLATSTDTQYF

v_gene: TRBV5-1
j_gene: TRBJ2-3
d_gene: NA
len: 16
abundance: NA
CDR3nt: TGCGCCAGCAGCTTGGTGGCCTTCCCTAGCACAGATACGCAGTATTTT
CDR3aa: CASSLVAFPSTDTQYF

v_gene: TRBV7-2
j_gene: TRBJ2-1
d_gene: NA
len: 14
abundance: NA
CDR3nt: TGTGCCAGCAGCTTAACTTGGCGGGACACTGAGCAGTTCTTC
CDR3aa: CASSLTWRDTEQFF

v_gene: TRBV18
j_gene: TRBJ1-1
d_gene: NA
len: 14
abundance: NA
CDR3nt: TGTGCCAGCTCCCCACGGGCAATGAATACTGAAGCTTTCTTT
CDR3aa: CASSPRAMNTEAFF

v_gene: TRBV12-3/TRBV12-4
j_gene: TRBJ1-2
d_gene: TRBD1
len: 15
abundance: few
CDR3nt: TGTGCCAGCAGGTTAGCTGGACAGGGGGACTATGGCTACACCTTC
CDR3aa: CASRLAGQGDYGYTF

v_gene: TRBV20-1
j_gene: TRBJ2-1
d_gene: NA
len: 15
abundance: few
CDR3nt: TGCAGTGCTAGAGCACTAGGTCAGGTGAACGATGAGCAGTTCTTC
CDR3aa: CSARALGQVNDEQFF

v_gene: TRBV12-3/TRBV12-4
j_gene: TRBJ1-1
d_gene: NA
len: 15
abundance: NA
CDR3nt: TGTGCCAGCAGTTTATCTTTATCGGCCGGCACTGAAGCTTTCTTT
CDR3aa: CASSLSLSAGTEAFF

v_gene: TRBV6-5
j_gene: TRBJ2-2
d_gene: NA
len: 15
abundance: NA
CDR3nt: TGTGCCAGCAGTTACGCGAGGGGGGGCACCGGGGAGCTGTTTTTT
CDR3aa: CASSYARGGTGELFF

v_gene: TRBV20-1
j_gene: TRBJ2-5
d_gene: NA
len: 13
abundance: NA
CDR3nt: TGCAGTGCTGTACAGGCAAACATGGGGACCCAGTACTTC
CDR3aa: CSAVQANMGTQYF

v_gene: TRBV20-1
j_gene: TRBJ2-5
d_gene: NA
len: 11
abundance: few
CDR3nt: TGCAGTGCTCCAAAGGGAGAGACCCAGTACTTC
CDR3aa: CSAPKGETQYF

v_gene: TRBV20-1
j_gene: TRBJ2-5
d_gene: NA
len: 14
abundance: few
CDR3nt: TGCAGTGCTAGGCCCCCAGGGTTGGGAGAGACCCAGTACTTC
CDR3aa: CSARPPGLGETQYF

v_gene: TRBV20-1
j_gene: TRBJ2-7
d_gene: TRBD2
len: 15
abundance: NA
CDR3nt: TGCAGTGCCGACGCCCCTAGCGGGGGGACCTACGAGCAGTACTTC
CDR3aa: CSADAPSGGTYEQYF

v_gene: TRBV5-1
j_gene: TRBJ2-1
d_gene: NA
len: 16
abundance: NA
CDR3nt: TGCGCCAGCAGCTTGGGTAACCTCCCTTCCTACAATGAGCAGTTCTTC
CDR3aa: CASSLGNLPSYNEQFF

v_gene: TRBV5-1
j_gene: TRBJ2-3
d_gene: NA
len: 14
abundance: few
CDR3nt: TGCGCCAGCAGCTTGGAAGGAGCTCCAGATACGCAGTATTTT
CDR3aa: CASSLEGAPDTQYF